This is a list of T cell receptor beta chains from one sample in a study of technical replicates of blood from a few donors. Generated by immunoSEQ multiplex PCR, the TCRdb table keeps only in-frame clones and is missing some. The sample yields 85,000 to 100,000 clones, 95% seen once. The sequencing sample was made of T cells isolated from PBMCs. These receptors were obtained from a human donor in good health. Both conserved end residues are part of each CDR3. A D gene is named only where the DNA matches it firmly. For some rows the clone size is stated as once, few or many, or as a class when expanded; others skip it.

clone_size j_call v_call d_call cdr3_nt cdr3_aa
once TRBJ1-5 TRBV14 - TGTGCCAGCAGCCAAGATTCGGCGGGACCCAATCAGCCCCAGCATTTT CASSQDSAGPNQPQHF
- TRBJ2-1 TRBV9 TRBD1 TGTGCCAGCAGCGCAGGGACAGGGCTCTACAATGAGCAGTTCTTC CASSAGTGLYNEQFF
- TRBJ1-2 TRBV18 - TGTGCCAGCTCATTAACAGGAGCCACTGATGGCTACACCTTC CASSLTGATDGYTF
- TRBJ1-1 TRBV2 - TGTGCCAGGGTACAGGTCGATACTGAAGCTTTCTTT CARVQVDTEAFF
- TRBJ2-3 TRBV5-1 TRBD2 TGCGCCAGCAGCTTGGCCACTAGCGGGAGGGTACCAGATACGCAGTATTTT CASSLATSGRVPDTQYF
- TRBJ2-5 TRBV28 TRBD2 TGTGCCAGCACCCCCCGCTTGGGACTAGCGGGAGGGCAAGAGACCCAGTACTTC CASTPRLGLAGGQETQYF
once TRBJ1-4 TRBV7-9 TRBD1 TGTGCCAGCAGCTCCGACAGGGTAGGCGAAAAACTGTTTTTT CASSSDRVGEKLFF
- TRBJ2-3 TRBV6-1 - TGTGCCAGCAGTGACAGGGCGGCAAGCACAGATACGCAGTATTTT CASSDRAASTDTQYF
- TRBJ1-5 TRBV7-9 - TGTGCCAGCAGCTCGGGACCGCCGGGAGGTCAGCCCCAGCATTTT CASSSGPPGGQPQHF
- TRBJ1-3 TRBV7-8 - TGTGCCAGCAGCTTGAGAGGGTTGAGCTCTGGAAACACCATATATTTT CASSLRGLSSGNTIYF
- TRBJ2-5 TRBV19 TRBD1 TGTGCCAGTAGTATAGTGGGACAGGGGCCCACTCAAGAGACCCAGTACTTC CASSIVGQGPTQETQYF
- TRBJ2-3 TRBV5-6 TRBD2 TGTGCCAGCAGCTTGGGGGCGGGGGTCACAGATACGCAGTATTTT CASSLGAGVTDTQYF
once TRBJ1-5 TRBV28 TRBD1 TGTGCCAGCAGTCACTCAGGGACAGGGTCCAGAAATCAGCCCCAGCATTTT CASSHSGTGSRNQPQHF
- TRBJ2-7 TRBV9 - TGTGCCAGCAGCTCCGCCTACGAGCAGTACTTC CASSSAYEQYF
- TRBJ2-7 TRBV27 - TGTGCCAGCAGTTCGGGGTATAGGACGAACGAGCAGTACTTC CASSSGYRTNEQYF
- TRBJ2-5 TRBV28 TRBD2 TGTGCCAGCAGTTTAAGGACTAGCGGGAGGGAATTTGCTCAAGAGACCCAGTACTTC CASSLRTSGREFAQETQYF
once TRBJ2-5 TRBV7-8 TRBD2 TGTGCCAGCAGCCGAGCGGGGACCGGGGAGACCCAGTACTTC CASSRAGTGETQYF
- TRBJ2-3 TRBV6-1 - TGTGCCAGCAGTGAATTTGCTGGGGCTTCCGCAGATACGCAGTATTTT CASSEFAGASADTQYF
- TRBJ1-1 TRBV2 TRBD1 TGTGCCAGCAGTACGACAGGGGATTTTACTGAAGCTTTCTTT CASSTTGDFTEAFF
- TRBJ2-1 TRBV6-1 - TGTGCCAGCAGTGACGGCATTTCCCGGTCTAGTGAGCAGTTCTTC CASSDGISRSSEQFF
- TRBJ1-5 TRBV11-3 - TGTGCCAGCAGCTTAGGGGGGCAGTGGGGAAATCAGCCCCAGCATTTT CASSLGGQWGNQPQHF
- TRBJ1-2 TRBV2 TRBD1 TGTGCCAGCAGTCCTCGACAGGGGGGCTATGGCTACACCTTC CASSPRQGGYGYTF
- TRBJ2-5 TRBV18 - TGTGCCAGCTCCCTCCAAGAGACCCAGTACTTC CASSLQETQYF
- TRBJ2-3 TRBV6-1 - TGTGCCAGCAGTGAAGCAGGGGCGACATTATACACAGATACGCAGTATTTT CASSEAGATLYTDTQYF
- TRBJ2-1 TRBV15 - TGTGCCACCAGCAGTGCTAAGCGGGCGACCTACAATGAGCAGTTCTTC CATSSAKRATYNEQFF
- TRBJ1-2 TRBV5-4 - TGTGCCAGCAGCCCCCGACCGGGTCCAACCCTTGGGTATGGCTACACCTTC CASSPRPGPTLGYGYTF
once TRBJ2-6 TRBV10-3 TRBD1 TGTGCCATCAGTGGCTCGGGACAGGGCGTAACAGGGGCCAACGTCCTGACTTTC CAISGSGQGVTGANVLTF
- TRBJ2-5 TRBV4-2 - TGTGCCAGCAGCCAAGACAACGGGGGCGGGGGTCAAGAGACCCAGTACTTC CASSQDNGGGGQETQYF
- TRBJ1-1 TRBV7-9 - TGTGCCAGCAGCTCACCCTTCCTAGGACACCTGAACACTGAAGCTTTCTTT CASSSPFLGHLNTEAFF
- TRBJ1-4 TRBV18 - TGTGCCAGCTCACGGACACCGGTTGCAACTAATGAAAAACTGTTTTTT CASSRTPVATNEKLFF
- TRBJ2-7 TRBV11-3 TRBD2 TGTGCCAGCAGCTTAGGGTTTAGCGGGGCCTACGAGCAGTACTTC CASSLGFSGAYEQYF
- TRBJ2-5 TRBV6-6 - TGTGCCAGCAGCGACCTAGTGTCAGAGACCCAGTACTTC CASSDLVSETQYF
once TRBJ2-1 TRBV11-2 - TGTGCCAGCAGCTCGGCCCCCGACAGATACAATGAGCAGTTCTTC CASSSAPDRYNEQFF
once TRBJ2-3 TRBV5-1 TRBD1 TGCGCCAGCAGCTCGGGAAGACAGGGGCCGGGGTTGGCAGATACGCAGTATTTT CASSSGRQGPGLADTQYF
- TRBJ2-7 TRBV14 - TGTGCCAGCAGCCAGGCCTCAGGGGCCCACTACGAGCAGTACTTC CASSQASGAHYEQYF
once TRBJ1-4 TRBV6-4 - TGTGCCAGCAGCCCTAGAGAGGGTGGAAAACTGTTTTTT CASSPREGGKLFF
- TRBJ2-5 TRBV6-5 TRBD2 TGTGCCACCGGAGGGGTAGCGGGAGAAGAGACCCAGTACTTC CATGGVAGEETQYF
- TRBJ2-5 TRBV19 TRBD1 TGTGCCAGTAGTACCTGGCGACAGGGGGTAGGAGAGACCCAGTACTTC CASSTWRQGVGETQYF
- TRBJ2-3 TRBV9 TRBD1 TGTGCCAGCAGCCCCCGGACAGGGTCGGGCGGAGATACGCAGTATTTT CASSPRTGSGGDTQYF
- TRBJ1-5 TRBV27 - TGTGCCAGCAGTTTAAACAGGGAGATTCAGCCCCAGCATTTT CASSLNREIQPQHF
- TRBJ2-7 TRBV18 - TGTGCCAGCTCACCACAGGGGGAAACCTACGAGCAGTACTTC CASSPQGETYEQYF
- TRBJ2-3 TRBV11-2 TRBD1 TGTGCCAGCAGCCCTCGGGGACAGGGAGTTTCTAGCACAGATACGCAGTATTTT CASSPRGQGVSSTDTQYF
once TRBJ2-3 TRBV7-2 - TGTGCCAGCAGCTTAGAAGACAGGCTCACAGATACGCAGTATTTT CASSLEDRLTDTQYF
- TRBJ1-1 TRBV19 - TGTGCCAGTAGCCCCAGGGGTAACACTGAAGCTTTCTTT CASSPRGNTEAFF
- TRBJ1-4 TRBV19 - TGTGCCAGTAGTACCCGACGGGCAACTAATGAAAAACTGTTTTTT CASSTRRATNEKLFF
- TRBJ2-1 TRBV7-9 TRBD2 TGTGCCAGCAGCCCTAGACCAATAGCGGGAGGGCCCTACAATGAGCAGTTCTTC CASSPRPIAGGPYNEQFF
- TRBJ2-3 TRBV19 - TGTGCCAGTAGTATAGTCGTTTCAGATACGCAGTATTTT CASSIVVSDTQYF
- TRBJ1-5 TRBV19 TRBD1 TGTGCCAGTCGAGGGACAGGCGACAATCAGCCCCAGCATTTT CASRGTGDNQPQHF
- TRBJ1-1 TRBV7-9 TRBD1 TGTGCCAGCAGCTTCCGACAGGGGGTAGACACTGAAGCTTTCTTT CASSFRQGVDTEAFF
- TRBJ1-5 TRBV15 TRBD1 TGTGCCACCAGCGGACAGGACAATCAGCCCCAGCATTTT CATSGQDNQPQHF
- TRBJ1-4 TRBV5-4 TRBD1 TGTGCCAGCAGCGCCGGGACAGGGGGGGAAAAACTGTTTTTT CASSAGTGGEKLFF
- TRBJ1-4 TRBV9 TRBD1 TGTGCCAGCAGCGTAGGGCAGGGGGCGGGGGAAAAACTGTTTTTT CASSVGQGAGEKLFF
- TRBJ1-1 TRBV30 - TGTGCCTGGAGAGTCGGAGTGGGGGCCACTGAAGCTTTCTTT CAWRVGVGATEAFF
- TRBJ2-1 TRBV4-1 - TGCGCCAGCAGCCAAGGAGGGAGCTCCTACAATGAGCAGTTCTTC CASSQGGSSYNEQFF
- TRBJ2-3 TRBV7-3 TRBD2 TGTGCCAGCAGCTTAAGGGGACTAGCGGGGGATTACACAGATACGCAGTATTTT CASSLRGLAGDYTDTQYF
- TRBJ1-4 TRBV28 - TGTGCCAGCAGTTCCCTGTACTTCCCGAATGAAAAACTGTTTTTT CASSSLYFPNEKLFF
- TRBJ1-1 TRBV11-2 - TGTGCCAGCAGCCAGGGATATACTGAAGCTTTCTTT CASSQGYTEAFF
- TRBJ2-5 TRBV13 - TGTGCCAGCAGCCCTCAAGAGACCCAGTACTTC CASSPQETQYF
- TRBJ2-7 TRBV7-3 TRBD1 TGTGCCAGCAGCCTACAGGGACAGGCAAACTACGAGCAGTACTTC CASSLQGQANYEQYF
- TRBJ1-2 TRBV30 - TGTGCCTGGAAGCAGTCGGGATACTATGGCTACACCTTC CAWKQSGYYGYTF